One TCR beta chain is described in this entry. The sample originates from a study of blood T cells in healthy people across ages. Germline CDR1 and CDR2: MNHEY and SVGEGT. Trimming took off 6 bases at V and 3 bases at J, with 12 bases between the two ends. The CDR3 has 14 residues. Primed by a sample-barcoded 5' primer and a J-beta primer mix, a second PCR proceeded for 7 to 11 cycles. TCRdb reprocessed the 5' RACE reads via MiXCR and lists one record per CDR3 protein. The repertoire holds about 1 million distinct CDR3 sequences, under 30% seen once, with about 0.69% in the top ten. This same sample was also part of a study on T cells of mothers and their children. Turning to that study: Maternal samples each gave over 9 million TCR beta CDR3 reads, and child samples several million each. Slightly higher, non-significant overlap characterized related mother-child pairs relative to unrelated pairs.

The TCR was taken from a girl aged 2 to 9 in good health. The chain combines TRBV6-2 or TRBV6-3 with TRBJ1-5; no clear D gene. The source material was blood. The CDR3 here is CASSRTAPNQPQHF. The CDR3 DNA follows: TGTGCCAGCAGCCGGACGGCTCCCAATCAGCCCCAGCATTTT.